The clone carrying this T cell receptor beta chain came up a few times. What it binds is unknown. 5'RACE with constant-segment primers yielded barcoded, UMI-tagged TCR alpha and TCR beta cDNA libraries. TCRdb analysed the 5' RACE reads with MiXCR anew, one entry per CDR3 protein. This sample carries 250,000 to 300,000 distinct CDR3 sequences, 15% to 20% of them seen once, and the ten largest clones take roughly 23%. The data were obtained in a study of T-cell memory formation after mild COVID-19. Background on the study: Largely, TCR clusters stayed within a single donor.

Study-wide results and caveats: Clones contracting across day 15 to 85 had a balanced CD4/CD8 profile; later expanding clones leaned CD4+.

Sequencing was performed on PBMCs or a T cell subset sorted from them (not recorded which). This clonotype was sampled from a young man who had mild COVID-19 (a few samples of this study predate the infection). Cell type and time point are not known.

The CDR3 region is CASSQDLNSRNSPLHF. Written as DNA, the CDR3 is TGCGCCAGCAGCCAAGATTTAAACAGCAGAAATTCACCCCTCCACTTT. The V gene is TRBV4-3, the J gene TRBJ1-6; D is undetermined. Deletions cut 0 bases from V and 7 bases from J, with 13 bases between. The CDR3 consists of 16 residues. Per germline, CDR1 LGHNA and CDR2 YSLEER.